These 29 T cell receptor beta chains share one sample of origin, sequenced in a study of blood T cell repertoires in COVID-19 (dated by TCRdb to 2019 to 2021). Library preparation employed the immunoSEQ multiplex PCR assay. Not all clones reach the TCRdb copy of this immuneACCESS table, which keeps in-frame sequences only. Checked studies attribute under half of the gap to unresolved V genes and leave the rest unexplained. In this sample the table shows about 480,000 clones, about 88% of which occur a single time. 8% to 9.5% of the sample goes to the ten largest clones. The sample consisted of PBMCs or T cells enriched from blood (not recorded which). The receptors come from a woman between 55 and 75 years old who had recovered from COVID-19.

Notes on this clone: At the DNA level, this CDR3 is encoded by other sequences in the same sample as well. The V call is TRBV2, the J call TRBJ1-5; D is undetermined. Germline V gives CDR1 SNHLY, CDR2 FYNNEI. Trimming took 1 base from V and 2 from J, leaving 6 bases between them. The CDR3 runs 14 residues. CDR3 nucleotides: TGTGCCAGCAGTGAAGGGGAGGGCAATCAGCCCCAGCATTTT. This translates into CASSEGEGNQPQHF.

By sample share, this clone is large. The V and J genes are TRBV27 and TRBJ2-1, with no clear D. The V end lost 4 bases, the J end lost 7 bases, and 8 bases lay between the germline ends. The CDR3 extends over 12 amino acids. Per germline, CDR1 MNHEY and CDR2 SMNVEV (reference sequence). CDR3 bases: TGTGCCAGCAGTTACACAGATAATGAGCAGTTCTTC. It encodes CASSYTDNEQFF.

As DNA, the CDR3 is TGCAGCGCCGGAGGATGGGCCTATGGCTACACCTTC. Its translation: CSAGGWAYGYTF. The chain recombines TRBV29-1 with TRBJ1-2; no reliable D call. This CDR3 spans 12 amino acids. The germline V and J ends were trimmed by 7 bases and 4 bases, with 13 bases remaining between them. Germline V gene data show CDR1 as SQVTM and CDR2 as ANQGSEA.

Of note for this clone: One junction end does not reproduce the germline sequence, and a read error may be involved. The V and J genes are TRBV7-7 and TRBJ2-1; the match to TRBD1 covers 11 bases. The V gene's germline CDR1 is SSHAT and CDR2 FNYEAQ (reference sequence). There are 16 residues in the CDR3. The DNA of the CDR3 is TGTGCTAGCAGATATCCGGTCGGGACAGGGGGGAATGAGCAGTTCTTC. Its protein product is CASRYPVGTGGNEQFF.

This clone occurred once. This sequence joins TRBV4-1 and TRBJ2-2; TRBD2 matches 7 bases. CDR1 MGHRA and CDR2 YSYEKL come from the germline V gene. With 0 bases clipped from V and 2 bases from J, the junction kept 12 bases outside the gene matches. The CDR3 runs to 19 residues. The CDR3 sequence is CASSQDRVGGITNTGELFF. For the CDR3, the DNA is TGCGCCAGCAGCCAAGATCGTGTGGGGGGGATAACAAACACCGGGGAGCTGTTTTTT.

This clone occurred once. The chain carries TRBV7-8 and TRBJ2-1; a possible D gene is TRBD1 (6 bases). In germline, CDR1 is SGHVS, CDR2 FQNEAQ. The CDR3 spans 14 residues. Trimming took 0 bases from V and 7 from J, leaving 10 bases between them. Here the CDR3 reads CASSLAGTINEQFF. The CDR3 region has the DNA TGTGCCAGCAGCTTAGCAGGGACAATTAATGAGCAGTTCTTC. Looking up the rest from reference TRBV7-8 and TRBJ2-1 gives the full variable domain: GAGVSQSPRYKVAKRGQDVALRCDPISGHVSLFWYQQALGQGPEFLTYFQNEAQLDKSGLPSDRFFAERPEGSVSTLKIQRTQQEDSAVYLCASSLAGTINEQFFGPGTRLTVL.

The chain has TRBV19 and TRBJ1-4; 11 bases agree with TRBD1. V was pared by 4 bases and J by 1 base, with 11 bases of the junction left unmatched. CDR3 size: 19 residues. Looked up from germline, CDR1 is LNHDA and CDR2 is SQIVND (reference sequence). The CDR3 nucleotides read TGTGCCAGTAGTACCCGGACAGGGGGCGGAGGCGGAACTAATGAAAAACTGTTTTTT. Its protein is CASSTRTGGGGGTNEKLFF.

This clone is a singleton in its sample. The CDR3 DNA reads as TGTGCCAGCAGCCCCAGGGAGGGCCACTCCTACGAGCAGTACTTC. Translation: CASSPREGHSYEQYF. This chain links TRBV5-4 with TRBJ2-7, with TRBD2 matching 7 bases. Trimming took 4 bases from V and 0 from J; bases not matched to a gene: 7. The CDR3 spans 15 residues. Per germline, CDR1 SGHNT and CDR2 YYREEE (reference sequence).

Details on this clone: One junction end disagrees with the germline gene, perhaps due to a read error. V is TRBV11-2 and J is TRBJ1-2, with 8 bases aligning to TRBD1. Germline V gene lookup returns CDR1 SGHAT and CDR2 FQNNGV. The CDR3 has 12 residues. The CDR3 nucleotides are TGTGCCAGCAGCTTAGAAGGGACAGGCCTCTCCTTC. It encodes CASSLEGTGLSF. Full variable domain (missing parts from reference TRBV11-2 and TRBJ1-2): EAGVAQSPRYKIIEKRQSVAFWCNPISGHATLYWYQQILGQGPKLLIQFQNNGVVDDSQLPKDRFSAERLKGVDSTLKIQPAKLEDSAVYLCASSLEGTGLSFGSGTRLTVV.

The chain combines TRBV5-1 with TRBJ1-3; TRBD1 might be the D (6 bases). V lost 3 bases and J 4 bases, leaving 14 bases between the germline ends. The germline V gene encodes CDR1 SGHRS and CDR2 YFSETQ. The CDR3 sequence is 15 residues long. The CDR3 protein is CASSSQGGFGNTIYF. CDR3 bases: TGCGCCAGCAGCTCCCAAGGGGGATTCGGAAACACCATATATTTT.

This clone is a singleton in its sample. The rearrangement uses TRBV6-6 and TRBJ1-1; no clear D gene. The V and J ends lost 6 bases and 7 bases respectively, with 6 bases between them. CDR1 is MNHNY and CDR2 is SVGAGI in the germline V gene (reference sequence). The CDR3 is 10 residues long. Here the CDR3 reads CASSRIEAFF. Here the CDR3 DNA reads TGTGCCAGCAGCCGTATTGAAGCTTTCTTT.

The J gene is TRBJ1-5, the V gene TRBV4-1; D unresolved. V lost 0 bases and J lost 5, with 14 bases in between. The CDR3 extends over 16 amino acids. The germline gives CDR1 MGHRA, CDR2 YSYEKL. CDR3: CASSQDPGLPYQPQHF. As DNA, the CDR3 is TGCGCCAGCAGCCAAGATCCAGGACTTCCCTATCAGCCCCAGCATTTT.

In the case of this clone: Relative to the germline gene, one junction end is altered; a read error may explain this. The gene calls are TRBV10-3 and TRBJ1-2, with 9 bases that match TRBD1. CDR3 length: 14 amino acids. Germline lookup yields CDR1 ENHRY and CDR2 SYGVKD. CDR3 nucleotide sequence: TGTGCCATCAGCCCGGGACAGGGTAACTCTGGCTACACCTTC. Encoded protein: CAISPGQGNSGYTF.

The V call is TRBV5-4, the J call TRBJ1-6, with D perhaps TRBD1 (6 bases). The CDR3 consists of 16 residues. The germline V and J ends were trimmed by 3 bases and 5 bases, with 15 bases remaining between them. Per germline, CDR1 SGHNT and CDR2 YYREEE (reference sequence). CDR3 sequence: CASSSPKDRNNSPLHF. For the CDR3, the DNA is TGTGCCAGCAGCTCCCCGAAGGACAGAAATAATTCACCCCTCCACTTT.

This chain connects TRBV11-2 to TRBJ1-2; D unclear. From germline, CDR1 is SGHAT and CDR2 FQNNGV. This CDR3 has 17 residues. The V end lost 0 bases, the J end lost 1 base, and 15 bases lay between the germline ends. The CDR3 region is CASSLEISGVINYGYTF. The CDR3 nucleotides are TGTGCCAGCAGCTTAGAGATTTCAGGCGTAATTAACTATGGCTACACCTTC. The entire variable domain, with the rest obtained from reference TRBV11-2 and TRBJ1-2, is as follows: EAGVAQSPRYKIIEKRQSVAFWCNPISGHATLYWYQQILGQGPKLLIQFQNNGVVDDSQLPKDRFSAERLKGVDSTLKIQPAKLEDSAVYLCASSLEISGVINYGYTFGSGTRLTVV.

This rearrangement joins TRBV5-1 to TRBJ2-5; the D is unclear. Germline V gives CDR1 SGHRS, CDR2 YFSETQ. Trimming took 4 bases from V and 1 from J, leaving 11 bases between them. The CDR3 loop spans 14 amino acids. The CDR3 here is CASSPGSVQETQYF. In DNA, the CDR3 is TGCGCCAGCAGCCCAGGATCAGTCCAAGAGACCCAGTACTTC.

The chain joins TRBV7-2 to TRBJ1-2; perhaps TRBD1 as D (5 bases). The CDR3 covers 15 residues. Germline lookup yields CDR1 SGHTA and CDR2 FQGNSA. V was trimmed by 1 base and J by 6 bases, leaving 15 bases between them. CDR3 sequence reads: CASSLGEVRANGYTF. CDR3 coding DNA: TGTGCCAGCAGCTTAGGGGAGGTCAGGGCGAATGGCTACACCTTC.

The count of this clone is one. This chain connects TRBV6-5 to TRBJ1-2; a possible D gene is TRBD1 (5 bases). The CDR3 covers 16 residues. Per germline, CDR1 MNHEY and CDR2 SVGAGI. V lost 0 bases and J lost 7, with 18 bases in between. The DNA of the CDR3 is TGTGCCAGCAGTTACTCAGCGCGGGGCCGAGTAGGTGGCTACACCTTC. Translating gives CASSYSARGRVGGYTF.

This chain connects TRBV24-1 to TRBJ2-5, with 8 bases that match TRBD1. CDR1 is KGHDR and CDR2 is SFDVKD in the germline V gene. V was pared by 3 bases and J by 4 bases, with 6 bases of the junction left unmatched. The CDR3 consists of 15 residues. CDR3 in DNA: TGTGCCACCAGTGATCCAGGGGGCGGGCGAGAGACCCAGTACTTC. Encoded protein: CATSDPGGGRETQYF.

This clone occurred a few times. Different DNA sequences within this sample yield the same CDR3. This chain connects TRBV7-2 to TRBJ1-1; no clear D gene. The ends were cut back, 6 bases at V and 1 base at J, with 9 bases in the middle. Germline assignment: CDR1 SGHTA and CDR2 FQGNSA. CDR3 length: 13 amino acids. In DNA, the CDR3 is TGTGCCAGCAGTCGTCAGGAGAACACTGAAGCTTTCTTT. Translated, it gives CASSRQENTEAFF.

The J gene is TRBJ2-3, the V gene TRBV5-5; 11 bases map to TRBD2. The CDR3 has 17 residues. V was pared by 4 bases and J by 7 bases, with 14 bases of the junction left unmatched. CDR1 and CDR2 from the germline V gene are SGHKS and YYEKEE (reference sequence). In DNA form, the CDR3 reads TGTGCCAGCAGCCAGATCTGGATAGCGGGGGGGCTCAATACGCAGTATTTT. Protein product: CASSQIWIAGGLNTQYF.

The chain links TRBV2 to TRBJ2-3; the D gene is possibly TRBD2 (5 bases). The CDR3 sequence is 13 residues long. V gave up 4 bases and J gave up 4 bases, with 9 bases separating them. Germline values: CDR1 SNHLY, CDR2 FYNNEI. In DNA, the CDR3 is TGTGCCAGCAGTGGGACTTCTTCAGATACGCAGTATTTT. This translates into CASSGTSSDTQYF. Full variable domain (missing parts from reference TRBV2 and TRBJ2-3): EPEVTQTPSHQVTQMGQEVILRCVPISNHLYFYWYRQILGQKVEFLVSFYNNEISEKSEIFDDQFSVERPDGSNFTLKIRSTKLEDSAMYFCASSGTSSDTQYFGPGTRLTVL.

The chain has TRBV4-1 and TRBJ1-5; the D gene is possibly TRBD1 (6 bases). This CDR3 is built from 17 residues. Germline CDR1 reads MGHRA; CDR2 reads YSYEKL. V lost 4 bases and J lost 6, with 22 bases in between. CDR3 protein: CASSPLRTPGEGQPQHF. Written as DNA, the CDR3 is TGCGCCAGCAGCCCCCTCAGGACTCCAGGGGAGGGTCAGCCCCAGCATTTT.

The rearrangement joins TRBV6-1 to TRBJ1-6; no clear D gene. Germline V gives CDR1 MNHNS, CDR2 SASEGT. CDR3 length equals 12 residues. V was pared by 6 bases and J by 11 bases, with 11 bases between. The CDR3 spells CASRSPRTPLHF. CDR3 sequence (DNA): TGTGCCAGCAGGTCGCCGCGGACACCCCTCCACTTT.

This chain uses TRBV24-1 with TRBJ2-1; 8 bases map to TRBD1. The J segment lost 0 bases and the V segment lost 5 bases, leaving 2 bases of the junction unmatched. Per the germline V gene, CDR1 is KGHDR and CDR2 is SFDVKD. The CDR3 runs to 15 residues. CDR3 nucleotide sequence: TGTGCCACCAGTGGGGGGACAGGCTCCTACAATGAGCAGTTCTTC. This gives the protein CATSGGTGSYNEQFF.

The V call is TRBV19, the J call TRBJ1-1; TRBD1 matches at 7 bases. J gave up 2 bases and V 5 bases, and 14 bases lay outside the gene matches. This CDR3 has 17 amino acids. Germline CDR1 LNHDA, CDR2 SQIVND (reference sequence). DNA of the CDR3: TGTGCCAGTAGTTTCGGACAGGAATCGAGGGTAAACACTGAAGCTTTCTTT. This encodes CASSFGQESRVNTEAFF. Supplemented by reference TRBV19 and TRBJ1-1, the full variable domain reads DGGITQSPKYLFRKEGQNVTLSCEQNLNHDAMYWYRQDPGQGLRLIYYSQIVNDFQKGDIAEGYSVSREKKESFPLTVTSAQKNPTAFYLCASSFGQESRVNTEAFFGQGTRLTVV.

V usage is TRBV2 and J usage is TRBJ2-1; tentative D call: TRBD2 (6 bases). Per germline, CDR1 SNHLY and CDR2 FYNNEI. The V end lost 7 bases, the J end lost 6 bases, and 16 bases lay between the germline ends. CDR3 length equals 14 residues. In DNA form, the CDR3 reads TGTGCCAGCACTCCGTGGGGGGTCGGCAATGAGCAGTTCTTC. Translating it yields CASTPWGVGNEQFF.

The chain joins TRBV7-2 to TRBJ2-1; 8 bases are shared with TRBD2. The V gene end was trimmed by 1 base and the J gene end by 2 bases; junction bases not matched to a gene: 4. This CDR3 has 16 amino acids. Looked up from germline, CDR1 is SGHTA and CDR2 is FQGNSA. This chain's CDR3 is CASSLVAGGTYNEQFF. CDR3 nucleotide sequence: TGTGCCAGCAGCTTAGTCGCGGGGGGTACCTACAATGAGCAGTTCTTC.

The rearrangement joins TRBV9 to TRBJ2-1; D is unresolved. This CDR3 contains 15 residues. CDR1 and CDR2 (germline): SGDLS, YYNGEE. Trimming cost V 0 bases and J 0 bases, with 7 bases left between them. CDR3 sequence: CASSVGDSSYNEQFF. For the CDR3, the DNA is TGTGCCAGCAGCGTAGGCGATAGCTCCTACAATGAGCAGTTCTTC.